The 26 T cell receptor beta chains presented below share a single source sample, sequenced in a study of CD8+CD57+ T cells in acquired aplastic anemia (dated by TCRdb to 2016 to 2019). Instrument on record: Illumina HiSeq 2000. Genomic DNA served as template for TCR beta VDJ combination and CDR3 sequence profiling. In TCRdb, the public reads were trimmed at Q25 with fastp and aligned with MiXCR, with productive beta chains retained. Each CDR3 protein appears once, grouped with its most common genes and DNA. A total of 150,000 to 200,000 distinct CDR3 sequences appear in this sample, roughly 43% of them only once. The top ten clones comprise more than 0.85% of the sample. Expansion of CD8+CD57+ cells had been shown by flow cytometry in the patients chosen for sequencing. Sequenced input: sorted CD4+, CD8+, or CD8+CD57+ T cells (not recorded which) from PBMCs. The origin of the receptors is a human donor with aplastic anemia.

The genes are TRBV7-9 and TRBJ1-6, with a possible D match to TRBD1 (5 bases). V lost 6 bases and J 7 bases, leaving 7 bases between the germline ends. Germline V gene sequence: CDR1 SEHNR, CDR2 FQNEAQ (reference sequence). This CDR3 contains 12 residues. The CDR3 DNA sequence: TGTGCCAGCAGGGAGGGGAATTCACCCCTCCACTTT. Translating gives CASREGNSPLHF.

This clonotype was picked up a small number of times. The gene calls are TRBV7-2 and TRBJ2-5; D not certain. Between the trimmed V and J ends, which lost 4 bases and 2 bases, there was a span of 8 bases. Looked up from germline, CDR1 is SGHTA and CDR2 is FQGNSA. CDR3 length: 13 residues. The CDR3 DNA sequence: TGTGCCAGCAGCTCCATGCATCAAGAGACCCAGTACTTC. This codes for CASSSMHQETQYF.

Notes on this clonotype: This could be a read error, since a much larger clone is one nucleotide away. This CDR3 reads CASSFGQRGIQEAQYF. DNA for the CDR3: TGCGCCAGCAGCTTTGGCCAGCGGGGCATCCAAGAGGCCCAGTACTTC. The chain recombines TRBV5-1 with TRBJ2-5; 7 bases are a match to TRBD2. The germline gives CDR1 SGHRS, CDR2 YFSETQ. This CDR3 has 16 amino acids.

The V gene is TRBV19, the J gene TRBJ2-2; D is ambiguous. The CDR3 loop spans 15 amino acids. Trimming removed 6 bases from V and 1 base from J, with 12 bases in between. Germline V gene lookup returns CDR1 LNHDA and CDR2 SQIVND (reference sequence). The CDR3 protein is CASRKGSRNTGELFF. The CDR3 DNA reads TGTGCCAGTAGGAAAGGCTCTAGGAACACCGGGGAGCTGTTTTTT.

The chain has TRBV7-3 and TRBJ1-5; D is undetermined. V lost 0 bases and J 7 bases, leaving 7 bases between the germline ends. CDR3 length: 13 amino acids. Germline values: CDR1 SGHTA, CDR2 FQGTGA. The CDR3 loop is CASSLTLNQPQHF. CDR3 bases: TGTGCCAGCAGCTTAACGTTAAACCAGCCCCAGCATTTT. The full variable domain, its missing parts supplied by reference TRBV7-3 and TRBJ1-5, is GAGVSQTPSNKVTEKGKYVELRCDPISGHTALYWYRQSLGQGPEFLIYFQGTGAADDSGLPNDRFFAVRPEGSVSTLKIQRTERGDSAVYLCASSLTLNQPQHFGDGTRLSIL.

The table lists this clonotype with a few counts. This chain links TRBV24-1 with TRBJ1-2, with D uncertain. V dropped 4 bases and J dropped 5 bases, with 16 bases sitting between them. Germline values: CDR1 KGHDR, CDR2 SFDVKD. This CDR3 comprises 15 residues. CDR3 sequence: CATSEGTSVSYGYTF. The CDR3, as DNA: TGTGCCACCAGTGAAGGCACATCGGTGTCGTATGGCTACACCTTC.

The chain joins TRBV7-9 to TRBJ2-7, with D uncertain. The germline gives CDR1 SEHNR, CDR2 FQNEAQ (reference sequence). This CDR3 is 14 amino acids long. The V end was cut by 3 bases, the J end by 2 bases, with 11 bases between. In DNA, the CDR3 is TGTGCCAGCAGCTTGGTGGCCGAAACCTACGAGCAGTACTTC. Its translation is CASSLVAETYEQYF.

This clonotype was found once. Since no conserved phenylalanine or tryptophan closes the CDR3, a read error is the likely cause. In DNA, the CDR3 is TGCGCCACCGCTCTGGACATAGGCACAGATACGCAGTATTCT. This translates into CATALDIGTDTQYS. The chain couples TRBV25-1 to TRBJ2-3; D may be TRBD1 (5 bases). The CDR3 spans 14 residues. Per germline, CDR1 MGHDK and CDR2 SYGVNS.

V is TRBV10-3 and J is TRBJ1-2; D is unclear. V lost 6 bases to trimming and J lost 4 bases, with 15 bases between them. Per germline, CDR1 ENHRY and CDR2 SYGVKD. CDR3 length: 14 residues. CDR3 sequence: CAISDTATSYGYTF. The DNA for the CDR3 is TGTGCCATCAGCGACACGGCAACCTCCTATGGCTACACCTTC.

This clonotype was counted many times. CDR3 coding DNA: TGCGCCAGCAGCTTGGCGGGGGGGGCCAGCACAGATACGCAGTATTTT. Protein product: CASSLAGGASTDTQYF. The rearrangement links TRBV5-1 to TRBJ2-3; the match to TRBD2 covers 8 bases. The CDR3 totals 16 residues. Germline CDR1 reads SGHRS; CDR2 reads YFSETQ. V was clipped by 0 bases and J by 0 bases; unmatched bases: 3.

The rearrangement joins TRBV10-3 to TRBJ1-2; D is uncertain. V lost 4 bases and J lost 7, with 10 bases in between. Germline V lookup: CDR1 ENHRY, CDR2 SYGVKD. CDR3 length equals 12 residues. CDR3 coding DNA: TGTGCCATCAGTGCTAGCGACGGTGGCTACACCTTC. It specifies CAISASDGGYTF.

This clonotype has at least ten counts. This sequence joins TRBV11-1 and TRBJ2-2; 9 bases match TRBD2. From germline, CDR1 is SGHAT and CDR2 FQDESV (reference sequence). The V segment lost 0 bases and the J segment 1 base; nucleotides outside the gene matches: 6. The length of the CDR3 is 18 residues. CDR3 amino acids: CASSLAAGGRKNTGELFF. In DNA, the CDR3 is TGTGCCAGCAGCTTAGCAGCGGGGGGTCGAAAGAACACCGGGGAGCTGTTTTTT.

This clonotype was counted between two and nine times. The rearrangement links TRBV20-1 to TRBJ2-5, with D possibly called TRBD1 or TRBD2 (6 bases each). The germline V gene has CDR1 DFQATT and CDR2 SNEGSKA (reference sequence). V dropped 3 bases and J dropped 2 bases, with 13 bases sitting between them. The CDR3 is 14 amino acids. The CDR3 region is CSASKGEEQETQYF. As DNA, the CDR3 is TGCAGTGCTAGTAAGGGGGAGGAACAAGAGACCCAGTACTTC.

This clonotype appeared a single time. This rearrangement joins TRBV6-2 or TRBV6-3 to TRBJ1-6, with 11 nucleotides matching TRBD1. The CDR3 is 17 residues long. V was pared by 6 bases and J by 9 bases, with 13 bases of the junction left unmatched. Per the germline V gene, CDR1 is MNHEY and CDR2 is SVGEGT. The DNA of the CDR3 is TGTGCCAGCAGCCCCGGACAGGGGGCACTCCTAACTTCACCCCTCCACTTT. Its translation is CASSPGQGALLTSPLHF.

The sample holds many counts of this clonotype. This chain uses TRBV5-1 with TRBJ1-1; a weak D match, TRBD1 (5 bases). V lost 0 bases, J lost 6 bases, and 15 bases lay in between. The CDR3 extends over 15 amino acids. CDR1 is SGHRS, CDR2 YFSETQ, per germline. In nucleotides, the CDR3 is TGCGCCAGCAGCTTGGAAGGGACCGGGGGATCTGAAGCTTTCTTT. Its protein is CASSLEGTGGSEAFF.

This clonotype occurred many times. The gene calls are TRBV19 and TRBJ1-2, with D perhaps matching TRBD1 (6 bases). V was pared by 3 bases and J by 8 bases, with 19 bases between. The germline gives CDR1 LNHDA, CDR2 SQIVND (reference sequence). The CDR3 consists of 15 residues. CDR3 in amino acids: CASSILASTGSGYTF. DNA of the CDR3: TGTGCCAGTAGTATCTTGGCCTCAACAGGGTCGGGCTACACCTTC.

In its sample, this clonotype was seen many times. CDR3 sequence (DNA): TGTGCCAGCAGCTTGTTAGGCGCCGGGGAGCTGTTTTTT. It encodes CASSLLGAGELFF. V usage is TRBV5-5 and J usage is TRBJ2-2, with D uncertain. Trimming cost V 1 base and J 6 bases, with 7 bases left between them. CDR3 length: 13 residues. CDR1 is SGHKS, CDR2 YYEKEE, per germline (reference sequence).

The chain is built from TRBV7-9 and TRBJ2-5; TRBD1 is a possible D gene (5 bases). Germline V gene data show CDR1 as SEHNR and CDR2 as FQNEAQ (reference sequence). V was clipped by 5 bases and J by 8 bases, with 9 bases between them. CDR3 length: 11 residues. CDR3 in DNA: TGTGCCAGCAGCACCACAGGTACCCAGTACTTC. It specifies CASSTTGTQYF.

Only one count was recorded for this clonotype. The J gene is TRBJ1-1, the V gene TRBV19; D gene unclear. Germline CDR1 LNHDA, CDR2 SQIVND (reference sequence). Trimming pared 2 bases from V and 2 bases from J, leaving 6 bases between. The CDR3 has 13 amino acids. CDR3 sequence reads: CASSIRFNTEAFF. CDR3 DNA sequence: TGTGCCAGTAGTATAAGGTTCAACACTGAAGCTTTCTTT. The entire variable domain, with the rest obtained from reference TRBV19 and TRBJ1-1, is as follows: DGGITQSPKYLFRKEGQNVTLSCEQNLNHDAMYWYRQDPGQGLRLIYYSQIVNDFQKGDIAEGYSVSREKKESFPLTVTSAQKNPTAFYLCASSIRFNTEAFFGQGTRLTVV.

The rearrangement links TRBV20-1 to TRBJ2-3; 12 nucleotides align to TRBD2. The CDR3 has 16 amino acids. V was clipped by 0 bases and J by 9 bases; unmatched bases: 10. The germline V gene encodes CDR1 DFQATT and CDR2 SNEGSKA (reference sequence). The CDR3 reads CSARDGLAGGYDTQYF. CDR3 sequence (DNA): TGCAGTGCTAGAGATGGGCTAGCGGGGGGGTATGACACGCAGTATTTT.

CDR3 sequence: CSASSGNTDTQYF. The CDR3 DNA follows: TGCAGCGCTTCTAGCGGGAATACAGATACGCAGTATTTT. This chain links TRBV29-1 with TRBJ2-3; 9 bases line up with TRBD2. The CDR3 has 13 residues. Germline V gene data show CDR1 as SQVTM and CDR2 as ANQGSEA. The trim removed 7 bases at V and 3 bases at J, leaving 5 bases unmatched.

A word on this clonotype: A much larger clonotype is one base distant, so this may be a read error. Because the CDR3 is missing its conserved closing phenylalanine or tryptophan, this is likely a read error. This chain links TRBV5-1 with TRBJ2-2; TRBD1 matches at 7 bases. This CDR3 region has 15 residues. Losses at the gene ends were 7 bases for V and 4 bases for J; bases not matched to a gene: 10. CDR1 and CDR2 (germline): SGHRS, YFSETQ. The DNA for the CDR3 is TGCGCCAGCGATACGACAGGGATCAGCACCGGGGAGCTGTTTCTT. It specifies CASDTTGISTGELFL.

This clonotype came up once. The chain combines TRBV9 with TRBJ1-1, with D perhaps TRBD1 (5 bases). Germline V gene lookup returns CDR1 SGDLS and CDR2 YYNGEE. Deletions cut 0 bases from V and 5 bases from J, with 11 bases between. This CDR3 contains 14 residues. CDR3 DNA: TGTGCCAGCAGCGTAGGCACAGGCCTGACTGAAGCTTTCTTT. Translation: CASSVGTGLTEAFF. The full variable domain, rest sourced from reference TRBV9 and TRBJ1-1, is DSGVTQTPKHLITATGQRVTLRCSPRSGDLSVYWYQQSLDQGLQFLIQYYNGEERAKGNILERFSAQQFPDLHSELNLSSLELGDSALYFCASSVGTGLTEAFFGQGTRLTVV.

This clonotype was seen many times. This chain connects TRBV7-2 to TRBJ1-5, with 8 bases identical to TRBD1. V trimming: 5 bases; J trimming: 3 bases; junction bases outside the gene matches: 6. Germline loops: CDR1 SGHTA, CDR2 FQGNSA. This CDR3 contains 15 residues. CDR3 nucleotides: TGTGCCAGCAGCACAGGGGGGGTCGCCAATCAGCCCCAGCATTTT. It specifies CASSTGGVANQPQHF.

The sample holds many counts of this clonotype. This chain joins TRBV7-9 and TRBJ1-3, with 7 bases matching TRBD1. This CDR3 is 18 amino acids long. CDR1 SEHNR and CDR2 FQNEAQ come from the germline V gene (reference sequence). V gave up 4 bases and J gave up 0 bases; unmatched junction bases: 12. DNA for the CDR3: TGTGCCAGCAGCTCGGGTACCCGGGACAGATACTCTGGAAACACCATATATTTT. Translated, it gives CASSSGTRDRYSGNTIYF.

Here the CDR3 reads CSVESQTTDTQYF. The CDR3 DNA reads TGCAGCGTTGAAAGCCAGACCACAGATACGCAGTATTTT. V and J are TRBV29-1 and TRBJ2-3; D not resolved. This CDR3 spans 13 amino acids. Trimming left V 2 bases short and J 2 bases short, with 8 bases between. Germline V gives CDR1 SQVTM, CDR2 ANQGSEA.